This is a list of T cell receptor beta chains from one sample in a study of blood T cells in healthy people across ages. TCRdb ran MiXCR on the 5' RACE reads and lists one entry per CDR3 protein. This sample carries some 940,000 distinct CDR3 sequences, just under 30% of them seen once, and the ten largest clones take 10%. Separately, the same data were catalogued under a study of T cells of mothers and their children.

Sequences were obtained from blood. These TCRs come from a woman in her 40s in good health. The CDR3 runs from the conserved cysteine through the conserved F or W. A D gene is named only where the DNA matches it firmly. Some rows have no size entry. The others give once, few or many, or a class for an expanded clone.

V,J,D,size,DNA,CDR3
TRBV28,TRBJ2-2,TRBD2,.,TGTGCCAGCACTCCGGGGGGGGGCAGCAGGACCGGGGAGCTGTTTTTT,CASTPGGGSRTGELFF
TRBV4-3,TRBJ2-1,TRBD1,many,TGCGCCAGCAGCCAAGACTACGACAGGGAGACCAAGTTCTTC,CASSQDYDRETKFF
TRBV9,TRBJ2-5,TRBD2,few,TGTGCCAGCAGCGTACATCCCGCGGGGGGGCCAGTTGAGCAGTACTTC,CASSVHPAGGPVEQYF
TRBV12-3/TRBV12-4,TRBJ1-3,.,.,TGTGCCAGCACCCTAGGGACGCGGCTTGAGCAAAACACCATATATTTT,CASTLGTRLEQNTIYF
TRBV28,TRBJ1-3,.,.,TGTGCCAGCACCCCCTGGGACGAGAGGTCTGGAAACACCATATATTTT,CASTPWDERSGNTIYF
TRBV29-1,TRBJ1-1,TRBD1,.,TGCAGCGCGGACAGGCAGAACACTGAAGCTTTCTTT,CSADRQNTEAFF
TRBV7-9,TRBJ2-7,TRBD1,.,TGTGCCAGCAGCCGACCGGGACAGGGTAGCGGGCAGTACTTC,CASSRPGQGSGQYF
TRBV25-1,TRBJ2-3,.,.,TGTGCCAGCTCCAGGGACTTTGATACGCAGTATTTT,CASSRDFDTQYF
TRBV15,TRBJ2-3,.,few,TGTGCCACCAGCAGAGATTGGAGCACAGATACGCAGTATTTT,CATSRDWSTDTQYF
TRBV7-3,TRBJ2-3,TRBD2,.,TGTACCAGCGCTCGGGGGGGGAGCACAGATACGCAGTATTTT,CTSARGGSTDTQYF
TRBV6-5,TRBJ1-1,.,few,TGTGCCAGCACCAAGGGGGGGAACACTGAAGCTTTCTTT,CASTKGGNTEAFF
TRBV7-6,TRBJ2-1,.,once,TGTACCAGCAGCTTAGGGGGGGGGCCTAGCTCCTGCAATGAGCAGTTCTTC,CTSSLGGGPSSCNEQFF
TRBV20-1,TRBJ1-5,.,many,TGCAGTGCTAGATCTCTAGGGTTTTCCAATCAGCCCCAGCATTTT,CSARSLGFSNQPQHF
TRBV12-3/TRBV12-4,TRBJ1-1,TRBD1,few,TGTGCCAGCAGTTACCCGGACAGGACCATGAGGGCTTTCTTT,CASSYPDRTMRAFF
TRBV6-1,TRBJ2-6,TRBD2,.,TGTGCCAGCAGCCCGGGGGGAGGAGTCTCCTCTGGGGCCAACGTTCTGACTTTC,CASSPGGGVSSGANVLTF
TRBV7-2,TRBJ2-1,TRBD2,.,TGTGCCAGCAGCAAAACGGGGGGGAACTACAATGAGCAGTTCTTC,CASSKTGGNYNEQFF
TRBV12-3/TRBV12-4,TRBJ1-6,.,few,TGTGCCAGCAGTCCCTACCAGGGTATCATTAATTCACCCCTCCACTTT,CASSPYQGIINSPLHF
TRBV12-3/TRBV12-4,TRBJ1-5,TRBD1,.,TGTGCCAGCACCTCGACAGGGCATCAGCCCCAGCATTTT,CASTSTGHQPQHF
TRBV2,TRBJ1-6,.,many,TGTGCCAGCAGTGTGAGCGCGCCGGATTATAATTCACCCCTCCACTTT,CASSVSAPDYNSPLHF
TRBV18,TRBJ1-1,TRBD1,few,TGTGCCAGCTCACCACGGGGGACAGAGAACACTGAAGCTTTCTTT,CASSPRGTENTEAFF
TRBV3-1,TRBJ2-7,TRBD1,many,TGTGCCAGCAGCGAAACGCCGGGACAGGGGAACGAGCAGTACTTC,CASSETPGQGNEQYF
TRBV28,TRBJ1-1,TRBD1,few,TGTGCCAGCAGTCCCACGGGACAGGGAAGCACTGAAGCTTTCTTT,CASSPTGQGSTEAFF
TRBV7-2,TRBJ2-1,.,many,TGTGCCAGCAGCTTTTCGGACGGATACAATGAGCAGTTCTTC,CASSFSDGYNEQFF
TRBV7-9,TRBJ2-1,TRBD2,.,TGTGCCAGCAGCCCGAGGGTGTGGGGGGGTACTAATGAGCAGTTCTTC,CASSPRVWGGTNEQFF
TRBV2,TRBJ1-2,.,.,TGTGCCAGCACGCTGGAGACCAGGAACTATGGCTACACCTTC,CASTLETRNYGYTF
TRBV5-1,TRBJ1-4,.,few,TGCGCCAGCAGCTTGGAGGCAGGGCACGAAAAACTGTTTTTT,CASSLEAGHEKLFF
TRBV5-6,TRBJ2-7,TRBD1,many,TGTGCCAGCAGCTTCCAGGGGGCGTACGAGCAGTACTTC,CASSFQGAYEQYF
TRBV16,TRBJ1-1,.,.,TGTGCCAGCAGCCAAATGGGGCTGAACACTGAAGCTTTCTTT,CASSQMGLNTEAFF
TRBV3-1,TRBJ2-5,.,many,TGTGCCAGCAGCCGATCGGGACTCCAGTACTTC,CASSRSGLQYF
TRBV5-1,TRBJ2-3,.,many,TGCGCCAGCAGCGCCCGGGACACAGATACGCAGTATTTT,CASSARDTDTQYF
TRBV20-1,TRBJ2-1,.,few,TGCAGTGCTAACCCCGGGCAGAGCTCCTACAATGGGCAGTTCTTC,CSANPGQSSYNGQFF
TRBV21-1,TRBJ2-5,.,.,TGTGCCAGCAGCCGAAACCCTAGCGGGGGGTACAATGAGCAGTACTTC,CASSRNPSGGYNEQYF
TRBV12-3/TRBV12-4,TRBJ2-1,TRBD1,.,TGTGCCAGCAGTGTCGACAGGGCCCGGTTCTTC,CASSVDRARFF
TRBV5-1,TRBJ1-1,.,.,TGCGCCAGCAGCTTGGTTGAACGGGTGAACACTGAAGCTTTCTTT,CASSLVERVNTEAFF
TRBV5-1,TRBJ2-1,.,.,TGCGCCAGCAGCTTGTTAGGGGAATCCTACAATGAGCAGTTCTTC,CASSLLGESYNEQFF
TRBV9,TRBJ2-7,.,many,TGTGCCAGCAGCCCAAGGGGGGTAACCTACGAGCAGTACTTC,CASSPRGVTYEQYF
TRBV5-5,TRBJ2-3,.,.,TGTGCCAGCAGCTTGGTGGGGGGCTTCACCACAGATACGCAGTATTTT,CASSLVGGFTTDTQYF
TRBV6-1,TRBJ1-5,.,.,TGTGCCAGCAGTGCCCAGGGGAGGGGAACTCAGCCCCAGCATTTT,CASSAQGRGTQPQHF
TRBV2,TRBJ1-5,.,.,TGTGCCAGCAGTGCTCAGCCTAATCAGCCCCAGCATTTT,CASSAQPNQPQHF
TRBV7-8,TRBJ2-7,TRBD1,many,TGTGCCAGCAGCTTAGGAGGGACAGGCACCTACGAGCAGTACTTC,CASSLGGTGTYEQYF